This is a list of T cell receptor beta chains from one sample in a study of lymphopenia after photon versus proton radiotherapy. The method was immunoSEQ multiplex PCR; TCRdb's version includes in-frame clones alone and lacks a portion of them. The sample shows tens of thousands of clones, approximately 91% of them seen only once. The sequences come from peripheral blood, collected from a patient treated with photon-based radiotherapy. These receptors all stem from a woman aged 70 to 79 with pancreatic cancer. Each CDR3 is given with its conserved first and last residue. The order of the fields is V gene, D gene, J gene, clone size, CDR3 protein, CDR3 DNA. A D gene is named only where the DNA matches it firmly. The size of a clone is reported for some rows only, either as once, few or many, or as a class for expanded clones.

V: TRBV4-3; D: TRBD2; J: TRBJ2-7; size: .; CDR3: CASSQDIGGLAASYEQYF; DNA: TGCGCCAGCAGCCAAGATATCGGGGGACTAGCGGCTTCCTACGAGCAGTACTTC
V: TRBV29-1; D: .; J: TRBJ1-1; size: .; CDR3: CSAHPQIEAFF; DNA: TGCAGCGCCCACCCCCAAATTGAAGCTTTCTTT
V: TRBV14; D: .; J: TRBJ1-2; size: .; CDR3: CASSDGAYGYTF; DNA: TGTGCCAGCAGCGACGGCGCCTATGGCTACACCTTC
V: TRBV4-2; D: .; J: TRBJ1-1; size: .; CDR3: CASRRTTGANTEAFF; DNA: TGTGCCAGCAGGCGAACTACAGGAGCCAACACTGAAGCTTTCTTT
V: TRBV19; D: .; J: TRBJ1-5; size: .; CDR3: CATHSGYSNQPQHF; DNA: TGTGCCACTCATTCGGGGTACAGCAATCAGCCCCAGCATTTT
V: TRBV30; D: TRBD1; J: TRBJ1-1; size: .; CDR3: CAWRRGRLENTEAFF; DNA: TGTGCCTGGAGGAGGGGGCGTCTAGAGAACACTGAAGCTTTCTTT
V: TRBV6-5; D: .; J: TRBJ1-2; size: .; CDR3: CASSYQPDRLYGYTF; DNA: TGTGCCAGCAGTTACCAGCCAGACAGACTCTATGGCTACACCTTC
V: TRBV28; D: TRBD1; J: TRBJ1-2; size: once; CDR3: CASSRGQFGYTF; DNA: TGTGCCAGCAGCCGGGGACAGTTTGGCTACACCTTC
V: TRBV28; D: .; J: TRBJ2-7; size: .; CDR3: CASSLAGASGVYEQYF; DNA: TGTGCCAGCAGTTTAGCAGGGGCAAGCGGGGTCTACGAGCAGTACTTC
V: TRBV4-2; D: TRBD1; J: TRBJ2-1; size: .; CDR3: CASSQPGTGGDEQFF; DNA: TGTGCCAGCAGCCAACCCGGGACAGGGGGCGATGAGCAGTTCTTC
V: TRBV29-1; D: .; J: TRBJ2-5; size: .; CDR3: CSVEGLQTQYF; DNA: TGCAGCGTTGAGGGGCTGCAGACCCAGTACTTC
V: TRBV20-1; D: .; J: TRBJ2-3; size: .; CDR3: CSASPTDTQYF; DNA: TGCAGTGCTAGTCCCACAGATACGCAGTATTTT
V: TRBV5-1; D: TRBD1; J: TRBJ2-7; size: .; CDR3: CASSATTGGGYEQYF; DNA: TGCGCCAGCAGCGCTACGACAGGGGGCGGGTACGAGCAGTACTTC
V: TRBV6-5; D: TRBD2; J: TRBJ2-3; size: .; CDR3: CASSSIAGARDTQYF; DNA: TGTGCCAGCAGCTCCATAGCGGGAGCTAGGGATACGCAGTATTTT
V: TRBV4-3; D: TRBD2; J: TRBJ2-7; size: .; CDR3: CASSRNLARGGYEQYF; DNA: TGCGCCAGCAGCCGGAACCTCGCCCGGGGGGGGTACGAGCAGTACTTC
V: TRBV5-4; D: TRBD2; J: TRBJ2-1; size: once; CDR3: CASSQDSTSGRVEQFF; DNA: TGTGCCAGCAGCCAAGATAGCACTAGCGGGAGGGTTGAGCAGTTCTTC
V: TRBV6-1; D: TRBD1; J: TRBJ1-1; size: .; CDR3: CASFRDRGNTEAFF; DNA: TGTGCCAGCTTCCGGGACAGGGGCAACACTGAAGCTTTCTTT
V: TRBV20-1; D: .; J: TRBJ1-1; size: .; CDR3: CKGAEAFF; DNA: TGTAAGGGGGCTGAAGCTTTCTTT
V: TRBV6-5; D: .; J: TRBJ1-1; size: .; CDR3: CASSYSTVPLEAFF; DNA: TGTGCCAGCAGTTACTCGACGGTCCCCCTTGAAGCTTTCTTT
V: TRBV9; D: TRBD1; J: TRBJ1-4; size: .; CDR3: CASSVDGTGEEKLFF; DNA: TGTGCCAGCAGCGTCGACGGGACAGGGGAAGAAAAACTGTTTTTT
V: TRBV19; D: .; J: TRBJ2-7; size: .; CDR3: CASSKPDTRYEQYF; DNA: TGTGCCAGTAGTAAACCCGACACTCGTTACGAGCAGTACTTC
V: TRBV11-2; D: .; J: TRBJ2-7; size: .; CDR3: CASSLRGLASYEQYF; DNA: TGTGCCAGCAGCTTGAGAGGGCTAGCCTCCTACGAGCAGTACTTC
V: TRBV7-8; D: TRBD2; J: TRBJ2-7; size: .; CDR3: CASSLSSSGSSPSYEQYF; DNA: TGTGCCAGCAGCTTATCTTCTAGCGGGAGTTCTCCCTCCTACGAGCAGTACTTC
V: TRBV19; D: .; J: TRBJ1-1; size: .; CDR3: CASSIGQKNTEAFF; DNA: TGTGCCAGTAGTATAGGCCAGAAGAACACTGAAGCTTTCTTT
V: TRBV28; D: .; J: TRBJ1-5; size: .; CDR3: CASSTGFNQPQHF; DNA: TGTGCCAGCAGTACAGGGTTCAATCAGCCCCAGCATTTT
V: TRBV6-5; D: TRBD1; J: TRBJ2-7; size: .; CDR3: CASSYLGTGDPYEQYF; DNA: TGTGCCAGCAGTTATCTCGGGACAGGGGACCCCTACGAGCAGTACTTC
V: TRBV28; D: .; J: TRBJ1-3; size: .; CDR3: CASSSPGNTIYF; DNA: TGTGCCAGCAGCTCACCTGGAAACACCATATATTTT
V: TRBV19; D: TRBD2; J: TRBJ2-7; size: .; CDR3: CASTQWSGAYEQYF; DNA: TGTGCCAGTACCCAGTGGAGCGGGGCCTACGAGCAGTACTTC
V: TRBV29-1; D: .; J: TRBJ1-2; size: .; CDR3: CSVGQGGYTF; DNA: TGCAGCGTTGGGCAAGGGGGCTACACCTTC
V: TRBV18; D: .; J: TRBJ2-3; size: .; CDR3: CASSQGADTQYF; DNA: TGTGCCAGCTCACAGGGGGCAGATACGCAGTATTTT
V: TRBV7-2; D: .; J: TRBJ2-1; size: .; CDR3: CASSLVGRVGNEQFF; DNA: TGTGCCAGCAGCTTAGTGGGTAGGGTTGGCAATGAGCAGTTCTTC
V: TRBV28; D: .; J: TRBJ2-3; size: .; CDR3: CASSLSTDTQYF; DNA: TGTGCCAGCAGTTTAAGTACAGATACGCAGTATTTT
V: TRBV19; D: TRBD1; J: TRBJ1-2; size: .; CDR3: CASSYTGTVASVANYGYTF; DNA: TGTGCCAGTAGTTACACCGGGACAGTGGCATCAGTAGCTAACTATGGCTACACCTTC
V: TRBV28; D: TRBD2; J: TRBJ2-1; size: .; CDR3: CASRDGTSGTQSFF; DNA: TGTGCCAGCAGGGACGGGACTAGCGGGACGCAGTCCTTCTTC
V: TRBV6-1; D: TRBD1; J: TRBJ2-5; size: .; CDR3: CASSDLGGGFETQYF; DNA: TGTGCCAGCAGTGATCTAGGGGGCGGTTTTGAGACCCAGTACTTC
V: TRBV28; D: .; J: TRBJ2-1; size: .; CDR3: CASSLYDNEQFF; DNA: TGTGCCAGCAGTTTATATGACAATGAGCAGTTCTTC
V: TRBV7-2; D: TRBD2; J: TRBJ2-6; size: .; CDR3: CASSGGTTGANVLTF; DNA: TGTGCCAGCAGCGGAGGGACTACTGGGGCCAACGTCCTGACTTTC
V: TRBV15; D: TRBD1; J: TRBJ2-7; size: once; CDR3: CATSEGQLVNEQYF; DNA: TGTGCCACCAGCGAGGGACAGTTGGTAAACGAGCAGTACTTC
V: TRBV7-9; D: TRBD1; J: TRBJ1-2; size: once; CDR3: CASRQGSQSGYTF; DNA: TGTGCCAGCAGACAGGGGAGCCAATCTGGCTACACCTTC
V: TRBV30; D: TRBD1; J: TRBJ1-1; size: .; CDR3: CAWTPVSGTANTEAFF; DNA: TGTGCCTGGACACCCGTCTCCGGGACAGCCAACACTGAAGCTTTCTTT
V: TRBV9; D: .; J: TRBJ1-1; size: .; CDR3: CASSGGQGWNTEAFF; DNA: TGTGCCAGCAGCGGTGGTCAGGGGTGGAACACTGAAGCTTTCTTT
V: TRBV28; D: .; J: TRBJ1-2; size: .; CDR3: CASRRGGETWGYGYTF; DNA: TGTGCCAGCAGAAGAGGGGGGGAGACCTGGGGCTATGGCTACACCTTC
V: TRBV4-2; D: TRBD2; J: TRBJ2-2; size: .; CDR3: CASSQDAAGLGITGELFF; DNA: TGTGCCAGCAGCCAAGATGCTGCGGGACTAGGGATCACCGGGGAGCTGTTTTTT
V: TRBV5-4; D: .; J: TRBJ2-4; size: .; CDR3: CASSSTGLAKNIQYF; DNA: TGTGCCAGCAGCTCGACGGGACTAGCCAAAAACATTCAGTACTTC
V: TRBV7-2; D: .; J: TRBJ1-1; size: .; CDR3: CASSLGGSRTEAFF; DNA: TGTGCCAGCAGCTTAGGGGGGTCGCGAACTGAAGCTTTCTTT
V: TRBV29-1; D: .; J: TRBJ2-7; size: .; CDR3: CSVSTSYEQYF; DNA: TGCAGCGTTTCAACTAGCTACGAGCAGTACTTC
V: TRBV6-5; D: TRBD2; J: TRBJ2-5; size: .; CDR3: CASSSASGSSGETQYF; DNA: TGTGCCAGCAGTTCGGCTAGCGGGAGCTCGGGAGAGACCCAGTACTTC
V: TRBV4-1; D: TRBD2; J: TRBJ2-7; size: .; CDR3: CASSQGASGPSYEQYF; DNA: TGCGCCAGCAGCCAAGGGGCTAGCGGGCCCTCCTACGAGCAGTACTTC
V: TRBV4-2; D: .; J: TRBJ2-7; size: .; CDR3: CASQAGASSYEQYF; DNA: TGTGCCAGCCAGGCAGGGGCGAGTTCCTACGAGCAGTACTTC
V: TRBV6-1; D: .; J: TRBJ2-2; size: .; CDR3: CASSRTDDTGELFF; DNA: TGTGCCAGCAGTAGGACAGACGACACCGGGGAGCTGTTTTTT
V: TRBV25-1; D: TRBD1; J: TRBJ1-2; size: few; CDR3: CASRGTVPEDGYTF; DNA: TGTGCCAGCAGGGGGACAGTCCCAGAGGATGGCTACACCTTC
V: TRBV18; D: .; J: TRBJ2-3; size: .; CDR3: CASSPRDRPPDTQYF; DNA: TGTGCCAGCTCACCAAGAGACAGACCGCCCGATACGCAGTATTTT
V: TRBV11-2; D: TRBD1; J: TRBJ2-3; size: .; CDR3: CASSYTLGQGVDTQYF; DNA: TGTGCCAGCAGCTACACGTTGGGACAGGGAGTAGATACGCAGTATTTT
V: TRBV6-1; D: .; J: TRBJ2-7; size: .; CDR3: CASSEAWGAGEQYF; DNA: TGTGCCAGCAGTGAAGCATGGGGGGCCGGCGAGCAGTACTTC